These 13 T cell receptor beta chains were sequenced from one sample in a study of sequential checkpoint blockade in melanoma. Treatment defined: randomized to nivolumab then ipilimumab (arm A) or the reverse (arm B). Some clones are missing from TCRdb's copy, which holds only in-frame ones; the method was immunoSEQ multiplex PCR. The sample has around 9,100 clones, around 80% seen once. The material sequenced was CD8+ T cells sorted from blood (inferred from file names), taken from a patient given nivolumab and ipilimumab in sequence. The receptor set was obtained from a human donor with melanoma.

DNA for the CDR3: TGTGCCAGCAGCTTGGTGTCAGCGATTAATGAAAAACTGTTTTTT. Its translation is CASSLVSAINEKLFF. This sequence joins TRBV5-6 and TRBJ1-4; no clear D. V was shortened by 0 bases and J by 4 bases, with 10 bases between the two germline ends. The CDR3 runs 15 residues. Per the germline V gene, CDR1 is SGHDT and CDR2 is YYEEEE.

The chain combines TRBV6-5 with TRBJ2-5; 11 bases are a match to TRBD2. The CDR3 is 15 residues long. V shed 5 bases, J shed 1 base, and the junction held 3 bases outside the gene matches. Looked up from germline, CDR1 is MNHEY and CDR2 is SVGAGI. The CDR3 sequence: CASSASGGSQETQYF. DNA of the CDR3: TGTGCCAGCAGTGCTAGCGGGGGGTCCCAAGAGACCCAGTACTTC.

This chain links TRBV5-1 with TRBJ2-7, with 9 bases that match TRBD1. CDR3 length: 14 residues. J lost 3 bases, V lost 4 bases, and 5 bases had no gene match. Germline CDR1 and CDR2: SGHRS and YFSETQ. CDR3 nucleotide sequence: TGCGCCAGCAGCCATGGGACAGGGAGCTACGAGCAGTACTTC. Protein product: CASSHGTGSYEQYF. Filled out from reference TRBV5-1 and TRBJ2-7, the complete variable domain reads KAGVTQTPRYLIKTRGQQVTLSCSPISGHRSVSWYQQTPGQGLQFLFEYFSETQRNKGNFPGRFSGRQFSNSRSEMNVSTLELGDSALYLCASSHGTGSYEQYFGPGTRLTVT.

The chain couples TRBV4-3 to TRBJ2-2, with TRBD1 matching over 7 bases. CDR1 and CDR2 from the germline V gene are LGHNA and YSLEER. This CDR3 has 16 residues. Unmatched junction bases numbered 7, after V lost 4 bases and J lost 2 bases. CDR3 amino acids: CASSPLGDSNTGELFF. The CDR3 nucleotides are TGCGCCAGCAGCCCACTAGGGGACAGTAACACCGGGGAGCTGTTTTTT.

V and J are TRBV6-1 and TRBJ2-6; D possibly corresponds to TRBD2 (5 bases). Germline-derived CDR1 and CDR2 are MNHNS and SASEGT. The CDR3 extends over 15 amino acids. V dropped 8 bases and J dropped 0 bases, with 11 bases sitting between them. Here the CDR3 reads CASSPEGSGANVLTF. The CDR3 DNA reads as TGTGCCAGCTCCCCTGAGGGCTCTGGGGCCAACGTCCTGACTTTC.

The chain has TRBV4-1 and TRBJ1-1; 9 bases are shared with TRBD1. Germline loops: CDR1 MGHRA, CDR2 YSYEKL. This CDR3 contains 14 residues. J lost 5 bases, V lost 1 base, and 2 bases had no gene match. CDR3 loop: CASSQGQGDTEAFF. The CDR3 DNA sequence: TGCGCCAGCAGCCAAGGACAGGGGGATACTGAAGCTTTCTTT.

The genes are TRBV28 and TRBJ2-1, with 9 bases identical to TRBD1. CDR1 and CDR2 (germline): MDHEN, SYDVKM. This CDR3 spans 14 amino acids. The ends lost 5 bases at V and 8 bases at J; junction bases unmatched: 7. CDR3 in DNA: TGTGCCAGCAGTCCCCGGACAGGGGTTGATGAGCAGTTCTTC. Translation gives CASSPRTGVDEQFF.

Of note for this clone: Other DNA variants within this sample encode the same CDR3. This chain joins TRBV7-2 and TRBJ2-5, with a weak D call TRBD2 (6 bases). In germline, CDR1 is SGHTA, CDR2 FQGNSA. V lost 0 bases to trimming and J lost 5 bases, with 10 bases between them. The CDR3 contains 14 residues. The CDR3 region has the DNA TGTGCCAGCAGCTTAGCGGGGGGAGGCGAGACCCAGTACTTC. Its protein is CASSLAGGGETQYF.

The chain is built from TRBV27 and TRBJ2-5, with D possibly matching TRBD1 (5 bases). The CDR3 totals 13 residues. Trimming took 8 bases from V and 0 from J, leaving 10 bases between them. Germline assignment: CDR1 MNHEY and CDR2 SMNVEV (reference sequence). CDR3 bases: TGTGCCAGCCGCGAAGGGGACCAAGAGACCCAGTACTTC. This sequence encodes CASREGDQETQYF.

A few counts support this clone. V usage is TRBV6-4 and J usage is TRBJ2-2; tentatively, D is TRBD2 (5 bases). V lost 0 bases and J 6 bases, leaving 8 bases between the germline ends. Germline CDR1 reads MRHNA; CDR2 reads SNTAGT. This CDR3 region has 14 residues. The CDR3 sequence: CASSDSEEAGELFF. CDR3 sequence (DNA): TGTGCCAGCAGTGACTCGGAGGAGGCCGGGGAGCTGTTTTTT.

The chain recombines TRBV4-3 with TRBJ2-2, with 8 bases fitting TRBD1. Germline V CDR1 and CDR2: LGHNA, YSLEER. The J segment lost 7 bases and the V segment lost 0 bases, leaving 10 bases of the junction unmatched. The CDR3 loop spans 17 amino acids. CDR3 bases: TGCGCCAGCAGCCAAGAAGGACAGGGTTGGATTCTCGGGGAGCTGTTTTTT. As protein: CASSQEGQGWILGELFF.

This chain links TRBV6-5 with TRBJ2-7; maybe TRBD2 (5 bases). The V end lost 5 bases, the J end lost 1 base, and 12 bases lay between the germline ends. CDR3 size: 14 residues. Germline loops: CDR1 MNHEY, CDR2 SVGAGI. In nucleotides, the CDR3 is TGTGCCAGCAGTGCGGGCAGTTCATCCTACGAGCAGTACTTC. Translation: CASSAGSSSYEQYF.

This rearrangement joins TRBV2 to TRBJ2-7; 14 bases agree with TRBD2. From germline, CDR1 is SNHLY and CDR2 FYNNEI. CDR3 length equals 23 residues. J was trimmed by 0 bases and V by 6 bases; bases with no gene match: 25. The CDR3 region is CASRDPTGGLGLAGGRSSYEQYF. CDR3 sequence (DNA): TGTGCCAGCAGGGACCCGACAGGGGGACTCGGACTAGCGGGAGGCCGGAGCTCCTACGAGCAGTACTTC.